The text below deals with one T cell receptor (beta chain). This record belongs to a study of shared clonotypes between healthy human individuals. Profiling relied on immunoSEQ multiplex PCR, and the TCRdb table lists in-frame clones only, not all of them. The data hold approximately 2,000,000 clones, with roughly 90% observed a single time. V was clipped by 10 bases and J by 5 bases; unmatched bases: 9. There are 14 residues in the CDR3. CDR1 ENHRY and CDR2 SYGVKD come from the germline V gene. This receptor was obtained from a young man in good health. Some clones in this sample may be carry-over from other donors' samples. Sequences were obtained from naive CD4+ T cells from PBMCs. Subset described: CD45RA+ positively selected. This chain uses TRBV10-3 with TRBJ1-2; 11 nucleotides match TRBD1. The CDR3, as DNA: TGTGCCACCCAGGACAGGGGGCGTATTTATGGCTACACCTTC. This sequence encodes CATQDRGRIYGYTF.